Listed below are T cell receptor beta chains from one sample, sequenced in a study of cytomegalovirus exposure and HLA in healthy donors. Sequencing used immunoSEQ multiplex PCR; TCRdb keeps in-frame clones, though not all of them. The table has 150,000 to 160,000 clones, roughly 82% seen once. Material: PBMCs. The receptor source for this set is a woman aged 45-65 years in good health and CMV-seropositive. Each CDR3 is given with its conserved first and last residue. A D gene is named only where the DNA matches it firmly. Expanded clones get a size class; other rows say once, few or many, or leave the size out.

j_gene: TRBJ2-3
d_gene: NA
v_gene: TRBV5-1
abundance: NA
CDR3nt: TGCGCCAGCTCAAGTATGAGTACGCAGTATTTT
CDR3aa: CASSSMSTQYF

j_gene: TRBJ1-3
d_gene: TRBD1
v_gene: TRBV6-1
abundance: NA
CDR3nt: TGTGCCAGCAGTGAAGGACAGGGAGCGGCTGGAAACACCATATATTTT
CDR3aa: CASSEGQGAAGNTIYF

j_gene: TRBJ2-7
d_gene: NA
v_gene: TRBV7-2
abundance: NA
CDR3nt: TGTGCCAGCAGCCCCTGGGGGGGCTCGGTGGAGCAGTACTTC
CDR3aa: CASSPWGGSVEQYF

j_gene: TRBJ2-7
d_gene: TRBD2
v_gene: TRBV5-4
abundance: few
CDR3nt: TGTGCCAGCAGCTTGGGGAGACTAGCGGGGGGCGAGCAGTACTTC
CDR3aa: CASSLGRLAGGEQYF

j_gene: TRBJ2-6
d_gene: TRBD1
v_gene: TRBV27
abundance: NA
CDR3nt: TGTGCCAGCAGTTTACAGGGGGCGCAGGGGGCCAACGTCCTGACTTTC
CDR3aa: CASSLQGAQGANVLTF

j_gene: TRBJ2-1
d_gene: TRBD2
v_gene: TRBV7-8
abundance: NA
CDR3nt: TGTGCCAGCAGCTCTATACTAGGGCGGGGGGGCCTAAACAGGTCCTACAATGAGCAGTTCTTC
CDR3aa: CASSSILGRGGLNRSYNEQFF

j_gene: TRBJ2-5
d_gene: TRBD1
v_gene: TRBV7-9
abundance: NA
CDR3nt: TGTTCCAGCAGCCCCCCCGGGGACAGGGGGCGAGGGACCCAGTACTTC
CDR3aa: CSSSPPGDRGRGTQYF

j_gene: TRBJ1-1
d_gene: NA
v_gene: TRBV9
abundance: NA
CDR3nt: TGTGCCAGCAGCCGCGGTGCGGGTAGGGACACTGAAGCTTTCTTT
CDR3aa: CASSRGAGRDTEAFF

j_gene: TRBJ1-1
d_gene: NA
v_gene: TRBV4-1
abundance: NA
CDR3nt: TGCGCCAGCAGCCAACAGGGGACTGAAGCTTTCTTT
CDR3aa: CASSQQGTEAFF

j_gene: TRBJ2-1
d_gene: NA
v_gene: TRBV4-2
abundance: NA
CDR3nt: TGTGCCAGCAGCCAAGAGGCTATTGGGCTCGGTGAGCAGTTCTTC
CDR3aa: CASSQEAIGLGEQFF

j_gene: TRBJ1-1
d_gene: NA
v_gene: TRBV7-9
abundance: NA
CDR3nt: TGTGCCAGCAGCCCCCAGGGAACGAACACTGAAGCTTTCTTT
CDR3aa: CASSPQGTNTEAFF

j_gene: TRBJ2-7
d_gene: TRBD2
v_gene: TRBV11-3
abundance: NA
CDR3nt: TGTGCCAGCAGCTTAGAGGGAGGGGAGCAGTACTTC
CDR3aa: CASSLEGGEQYF

j_gene: TRBJ1-6
d_gene: TRBD1
v_gene: TRBV6-6
abundance: NA
CDR3nt: TGTGCCAGCAGGAAGGGACAGGGGATCTCACCCCTCCACTTT
CDR3aa: CASRKGQGISPLHF

j_gene: TRBJ1-6
d_gene: NA
v_gene: TRBV5-6
abundance: NA
CDR3nt: TGTGCCAGCAGCCTGGCCGGGGGAAATTCACCCCTCCACTTT
CDR3aa: CASSLAGGNSPLHF

j_gene: TRBJ2-7
d_gene: NA
v_gene: TRBV12-5
abundance: NA
CDR3nt: TGTGCTAGTGGTGAGGGCTACGAGCAGTACTTC
CDR3aa: CASGEGYEQYF

j_gene: TRBJ2-7
d_gene: NA
v_gene: TRBV7-9
abundance: NA
CDR3nt: TGTGCCAGCAGCTTAGCCGAGGGCACAGGGCTACGGGCAGCCTACGAGCAGTACTTC
CDR3aa: CASSLAEGTGLRAAYEQYF

j_gene: TRBJ2-3
d_gene: TRBD2
v_gene: TRBV5-1
abundance: NA
CDR3nt: TGCGCCAGCAGCTTGGCCCGACTAGCGGGGGGCACAGATACGCAGTATTTT
CDR3aa: CASSLARLAGGTDTQYF

j_gene: TRBJ2-6
d_gene: NA
v_gene: TRBV5-1
abundance: NA
CDR3nt: TGCGCCAGCAGCTTGGACAGGAAAGGAGTCTCTGGGGCCAACGTCCTGACTTTC
CDR3aa: CASSLDRKGVSGANVLTF

j_gene: TRBJ2-7
d_gene: TRBD1
v_gene: TRBV4-1
abundance: NA
CDR3nt: TGCGCCAGCAGCCAAGTTTTCGACAGGGCCCGCTACGAGCAGTACTTC
CDR3aa: CASSQVFDRARYEQYF

j_gene: TRBJ1-1
d_gene: NA
v_gene: TRBV5-1
abundance: NA
CDR3nt: TGCGCCAGCAGCTTGGGATGGGGGGGGACTGAAGCTTTCTTT
CDR3aa: CASSLGWGGTEAFF

j_gene: TRBJ1-1
d_gene: NA
v_gene: TRBV27
abundance: NA
CDR3nt: TGTGCCAGCAGTTTGCTGTTGACAGGCGGGAACACTGAAGCTTTCTTT
CDR3aa: CASSLLLTGGNTEAFF

j_gene: TRBJ2-3
d_gene: TRBD2
v_gene: TRBV4-1
abundance: once
CDR3nt: TGCGCCAGCAGTTACAGCGGGGGCCGCACAGATACGCAGTATTTT
CDR3aa: CASSYSGGRTDTQYF

j_gene: TRBJ1-5
d_gene: TRBD1
v_gene: TRBV5-6
abundance: NA
CDR3nt: TGTGCCAGCAGCTCCTACAGGGGGCTCAGCAATCAGCCCCAGCATTTT
CDR3aa: CASSSYRGLSNQPQHF

j_gene: TRBJ2-1
d_gene: TRBD2
v_gene: TRBV11-3
abundance: NA
CDR3nt: TGTGCCAGCAGCTTAGGGGAGCGGGGGGGCCTGGGGGAGGAGCAGTTCTTC
CDR3aa: CASSLGERGGLGEEQFF

j_gene: TRBJ1-2
d_gene: TRBD1
v_gene: TRBV6-1
abundance: NA
CDR3nt: TGTGCCAGCAGCCGGGACAGAGTCTATGGCTACACCTTC
CDR3aa: CASSRDRVYGYTF

j_gene: TRBJ1-1
d_gene: NA
v_gene: TRBV29-1
abundance: NA
CDR3nt: TGCAGCGTTGAAGGCAGGAACACTGAAGCTTTCTTT
CDR3aa: CSVEGRNTEAFF

j_gene: TRBJ2-7
d_gene: TRBD1
v_gene: TRBV7-9
abundance: NA
CDR3nt: TGTGCCAGCAGCTTAGCGCGAGGGGGACAGGACAGCTCCTACGAGCAGTACTTC
CDR3aa: CASSLARGGQDSSYEQYF

j_gene: TRBJ2-1
d_gene: NA
v_gene: TRBV11-2
abundance: NA
CDR3nt: TGTGCCAGCAGCCCTCTCCCCCGGGGAGCCCTAAACAATGAGCAGTTCTTC
CDR3aa: CASSPLPRGALNNEQFF

j_gene: TRBJ1-2
d_gene: TRBD1
v_gene: TRBV7-2
abundance: NA
CDR3nt: TGTGCCAGCAGCTTCGACAGGGTACGAGATGGCTACACCTTC
CDR3aa: CASSFDRVRDGYTF

j_gene: TRBJ2-6
d_gene: TRBD1
v_gene: TRBV25-1
abundance: NA
CDR3nt: TGTGCCAGCCAAGGACAGGGAACTGCTGGGGCCAACGTCCTGACTTTC
CDR3aa: CASQGQGTAGANVLTF

j_gene: TRBJ1-2
d_gene: NA
v_gene: TRBV6-5
abundance: few
CDR3nt: TGTGCCAGCAGGGACACGGCCCCTAACTATGGCTACACCTTC
CDR3aa: CASRDTAPNYGYTF

j_gene: TRBJ2-4
d_gene: TRBD2
v_gene: TRBV19
abundance: NA
CDR3nt: TGTGCCAGTAGTACTAGCGGGGGAAACATTCAGTACTTC
CDR3aa: CASSTSGGNIQYF

j_gene: TRBJ1-1
d_gene: NA
v_gene: TRBV6-1
abundance: NA
CDR3nt: TGTGCCAGCAGCGAAACCCACGGTGTGAACACTGAAGCTTTCTTT
CDR3aa: CASSETHGVNTEAFF

j_gene: TRBJ2-3
d_gene: NA
v_gene: TRBV29-1
abundance: NA
CDR3nt: TGCAGCGTTGTGGAACTAGCTAGGACAGATACGCAGTATTTT
CDR3aa: CSVVELARTDTQYF

j_gene: TRBJ1-2
d_gene: TRBD1
v_gene: TRBV4-1
abundance: NA
CDR3nt: TGCGCCAGCAGCCAAGATGGAGTTCGGGACAGGGAAAGGGGGGGGTATGGCTACACCTTC
CDR3aa: CASSQDGVRDRERGGYGYTF

j_gene: TRBJ2-3
d_gene: TRBD2
v_gene: TRBV2
abundance: NA
CDR3nt: TGTGCCAGCATCAGATACCGGGGACTAGCGGGGAGGGAAGATACGCAGTATTTT
CDR3aa: CASIRYRGLAGREDTQYF

j_gene: TRBJ1-1
d_gene: TRBD1
v_gene: TRBV18
abundance: NA
CDR3nt: TGTGCCAGCTCGCGGGACAGGGGGGGGAACACTGAAGCTTTCTTT
CDR3aa: CASSRDRGGNTEAFF

j_gene: TRBJ2-1
d_gene: NA
v_gene: TRBV6-1
abundance: once
CDR3nt: TGTACCAGCAGCGCTCAGAGGGGGGGCCTTGAGCAGTTCTTC
CDR3aa: CTSSAQRGGLEQFF

j_gene: TRBJ2-7
d_gene: NA
v_gene: TRBV29-1
abundance: NA
CDR3nt: TGCAGCGTTGTTAAAGGGAGTAGGTACGAGCAGTACTTC
CDR3aa: CSVVKGSRYEQYF

j_gene: TRBJ2-7
d_gene: TRBD1
v_gene: TRBV6-6
abundance: NA
CDR3nt: TGTGCCAGCAGCCTATGGGACAGGCTTAACGAGCAGTACTTC
CDR3aa: CASSLWDRLNEQYF

j_gene: TRBJ1-5
d_gene: NA
v_gene: TRBV5-6
abundance: NA
CDR3nt: TGTGCCAGCAGCTTCGGGAGGGAAGGGCAGCCCCAGCATTTT
CDR3aa: CASSFGREGQPQHF

j_gene: TRBJ1-2
d_gene: TRBD1
v_gene: TRBV5-1
abundance: once
CDR3nt: TGCGCCAGCAGCCTGATTCCGGGACAGGGGGCATATGGCTACACCTTC
CDR3aa: CASSLIPGQGAYGYTF

j_gene: TRBJ2-4
d_gene: NA
v_gene: TRBV27
abundance: NA
CDR3nt: TGTGCCAGCAGTTTATATACAGGGAGCATTCAGTACTTC
CDR3aa: CASSLYTGSIQYF

j_gene: TRBJ2-3
d_gene: NA
v_gene: TRBV10-1
abundance: NA
CDR3nt: TGCGCCAGCGAGGGGGAGGGGACGCAGTATTTT
CDR3aa: CASEGEGTQYF

j_gene: TRBJ1-6
d_gene: TRBD1
v_gene: TRBV6-1
abundance: few
CDR3nt: TGTGCCAGCAGTGAATCAACAGGGGCTTTACATTCACCCCTCCACTTT
CDR3aa: CASSESTGALHSPLHF

j_gene: TRBJ2-7
d_gene: TRBD2
v_gene: TRBV4-3
abundance: NA
CDR3nt: TGCGCCAGCAGCCAAGCCCTAGCGGGTGAGCAGTACTTC
CDR3aa: CASSQALAGEQYF

j_gene: TRBJ1-5
d_gene: NA
v_gene: TRBV6-1
abundance: NA
CDR3nt: TGTGCCAGCAGTGAAGCGACGGAGAATCAGCCCCAGCATTTT
CDR3aa: CASSEATENQPQHF

j_gene: TRBJ1-1
d_gene: TRBD1
v_gene: TRBV29-1
abundance: NA
CDR3nt: TGCAGCGCCCCGGGACAGGACCTCACTGAAGCTTTCTTT
CDR3aa: CSAPGQDLTEAFF

j_gene: TRBJ1-1
d_gene: NA
v_gene: TRBV2
abundance: NA
CDR3nt: TGTGCCAGCATGATACAGGGGAACACTGAAGCTTTCTTT
CDR3aa: CASMIQGNTEAFF

j_gene: TRBJ2-1
d_gene: NA
v_gene: TRBV2
abundance: few
CDR3nt: TGTGCCAGCAGTGAGAGCCGAGAGCAGTTCTTC
CDR3aa: CASSESREQFF

j_gene: TRBJ2-6
d_gene: TRBD1
v_gene: TRBV5-6
abundance: few
CDR3nt: TGTGCCAGCAGCCCCCTGGGGACAGGTAAATCTGGGGCCAACGTCCTGACTTTC
CDR3aa: CASSPLGTGKSGANVLTF

j_gene: TRBJ2-7
d_gene: NA
v_gene: TRBV30
abundance: NA
CDR3nt: TGTGCCTGGAGTATCCCGAGCAGGGCCGACTACGAGCAGTACTTC
CDR3aa: CAWSIPSRADYEQYF

j_gene: TRBJ2-1
d_gene: TRBD2
v_gene: TRBV27
abundance: NA
CDR3nt: TGTGCCAGCAGACCCTTGGGGCGGGGGTACAATGAGCAGTTCTTC
CDR3aa: CASRPLGRGYNEQFF

j_gene: TRBJ2-4
d_gene: NA
v_gene: TRBV14
abundance: few
CDR3nt: TGTGCCAGCAGCCAAGATCGTCTCGCCAAAAACATTCAGTACTTC
CDR3aa: CASSQDRLAKNIQYF

j_gene: TRBJ1-3
d_gene: NA
v_gene: TRBV9
abundance: NA
CDR3nt: TGTGCCAGCAGCGCCCCACAGAGTAACGGAAACACCATATATTTT
CDR3aa: CASSAPQSNGNTIYF

j_gene: TRBJ1-5
d_gene: NA
v_gene: TRBV25-1
abundance: few
CDR3nt: TGTGCCAGCAGTGCCAATAGCAATCAGCCCCAGCATTTT
CDR3aa: CASSANSNQPQHF

j_gene: TRBJ1-1
d_gene: TRBD1
v_gene: TRBV30
abundance: NA
CDR3nt: TGTGCCTGGAGTGCGGGCAGGGGGCTCACTGAAGCTTTCTTT
CDR3aa: CAWSAGRGLTEAFF

j_gene: TRBJ2-7
d_gene: NA
v_gene: TRBV18
abundance: NA
CDR3nt: TGTGCCAGCTCAGGGCAGGGGAACTCCTACGAGCAGTACTTC
CDR3aa: CASSGQGNSYEQYF